The next 27 T cell receptor beta chains were all read from a single sample in a study of post-analysis software for immune sequencing data. Whole-study results and caveats: The study found TRBV5-6, TRBV5-1 and TRBV20-1 among five or six TRBV segments more frequent in patients than controls.

TCR beta cDNA libraries had unique molecular identifiers. TCRdb reprocessed the PCR reads with MiXCR, giving one entry per CDR3 protein. The sample includes 450,000 or so distinct CDR3 sequences, less than 45% of them seen just once. No antigens are known for them. Sequenced: blood. These TCRs come from a girl between 5 and 17 years old with multiple sclerosis.

This clonotype was found once. This chain joins TRBV6-6 and TRBJ2-7; 9 bases map to TRBD1. Germline trimming cut 4 bases from V and 4 bases from J; bases unmatched to any gene: 8. Germline values: CDR1 MNHNY, CDR2 SVGAGI (reference sequence). The CDR3 is made up of 15 amino acids. The CDR3 reads CASSLPGQGCYEQYF. In DNA, the CDR3 is TGTGCCAGCAGTTTGCCGGGACAGGGTTGTTACGAGCAGTACTTC.

This sequence joins TRBV28 and TRBJ2-7; 11 positions agree with TRBD1. V lost 5 bases to trimming and J lost 7 bases; unmatched junction nucleotides: 16. Germline V CDR1 and CDR2: MDHEN, SYDVKM. The CDR3 has 17 residues. For the CDR3, the DNA is TGTGCCAGCAGTCCACATCCGGACAGGGGGCGGCGGAAAGAGCAGTACTTC. Its protein product is CASSPHPDRGRRKEQYF. Supplemented by reference TRBV28 and TRBJ2-7, the full variable domain reads DVKVTQSSRYLVKRTGEKVFLECVQDMDHENMFWYRQDPGLGLRLIYFSYDVKMKEKGDIPEGYSVSREKKERFSLILESASTNQTSMYLCASSPHPDRGRRKEQYFGPGTRLTVT.

As concerns this clonotype: At one boundary the junction diverges from the germline segment, which might be a read error. This chain joins TRBV11-3 and TRBJ2-5, with 7 bases that match TRBD1. CDR3 length: 14 amino acids. Germline V gene lookup returns CDR1 SGHNT and CDR2 YENEEA. The CDR3, as DNA: TGTGCCAGCAGCTTAGCACCAGGGGGTGAGACCCGGTACTTC. Translation gives CASSLAPGGETRYF. The complete variable domain, with remaining parts taken from reference TRBV11-3 and TRBJ2-5, reads EAGVVQSPRYKIIEKKQPVAFWCNPISGHNTLYWYLQNLGQGPELLIRYENEEAVDDSQLPKDRFSAERLKGVDSTLKIQPAELGDSAVYLCASSLAPGGETRYFGPGTRLLVL.

Note on this clonotype: A single base separates this from a much larger clone, so it may be a read error. The CDR3, as DNA: TGTGCCAGCAGCTCCGGACTAGCGGGAAGGAATACGCAGTATTTT. Encoded protein: CASSSGLAGRNTQYF. The V call is TRBV7-2, the J call TRBJ2-3, with 12 bases matching TRBD2. V dropped 4 bases and J dropped 7; count of bases not matched to a gene: 6. The CDR3 extends over 15 amino acids. Looked up from germline, CDR1 is SGHTA and CDR2 is FQGNSA. Full variable domain (outside the CDR3, taken from reference TRBV7-2 and TRBJ2-3): GAGVSQSPSNKVTEKGKDVELRCDPISGHTALYWYRQSLGQGLEFLIYFQGNSAPDKSGLPSDRFSAERTGGSVSTLTIQRTQQEDSAVYLCASSSGLAGRNTQYFGPGTRLTVL.

This rearrangement joins TRBV6-2 or TRBV6-3 to TRBJ2-5; no definite D call. Germline V gene data show CDR1 as MNHEY and CDR2 as SVGEGT. The CDR3 has 14 residues. With 2 bases removed from V and 11 bases from J, the gap between germline ends came to 18 bases. The CDR3 sequence: CASSYDRHFEEQYF. CDR3 coding DNA: TGTGCCAGCAGTTACGACCGCCATTTCGAGGAGCAGTACTTC.

This clonotype was recorded many times. This chain uses TRBV7-9 with TRBJ2-1, with D hard to call. This CDR3 spans 11 amino acids. Germline V CDR1 and CDR2: SEHNR, FQNEAQ (reference sequence). V was pared by 5 bases and J by 8 bases, with 7 bases between. The CDR3 nucleotides read TGTGCCAGCAGCAAGGTGGATGAGCAGTTCTTC. It encodes CASSKVDEQFF.

This clonotype was recorded once. The chain uses TRBV18 and TRBJ2-3, with TRBD1 identical over 8 bases. Trimming at V came to 0 bases and at J to 4 bases, leaving 6 bases not matched to a gene. Per the germline V gene, CDR1 is KGHSH and CDR2 is LQKENI. The CDR3 contains 16 residues. The CDR3 nucleotides are TGTGCCAGCTCACCACCGGCGCAGGGGGCAGCAGATACGCAGTATTTT. It is translated as CASSPPAQGAADTQYF.

This chain uses TRBV10-3 with TRBJ2-1; 7 nucleotides agree with TRBD2. The CDR3 covers 12 residues. CDR1 is ENHRY and CDR2 is SYGVKD in the germline V gene. V shed 4 bases and J 14 bases; nucleotides not matched to a gene: 8. As DNA, the CDR3 is TGTGCCATCAGTGTTCGGGAGGAAAGTAAGTTCTTC. Translation: CAISVREESKFF.

The table lists this clonotype with a count of one. V usage is TRBV5-1 and J usage is TRBJ2-7; TRBD1 aligns across 8 bases. The CDR3 runs 14 residues. The germline gives CDR1 SGHRS, CDR2 YFSETQ. V gave up 4 bases and J gave up 6 bases; unmatched junction bases: 9. CDR3 coding DNA: TGCGCCAGCAGCAAGGACAGGGCCCGGGGCGAGCAGTACTTC. It codes for CASSKDRARGEQYF.

The chain uses TRBV20-1 and TRBJ1-5, with D hard to call. The germline V gene has CDR1 DFQATT and CDR2 SNEGSKA (reference sequence). V lost 0 bases, J lost 0 bases, and 9 bases lay in between. This CDR3 is built from 15 residues. Here the CDR3 DNA reads TGCAGTGCTAGAGATCCCGGCTATAGCAATCAGCCCCAGCATTTT. Amino acid sequence: CSARDPGYSNQPQHF.

Notes on this clonotype: At one end the junction does not follow the germline gene, possibly because of a read error. The V gene is TRBV6-5, the J gene TRBJ2-2, with 15 bases that match TRBD2. Germline V gene data show CDR1 as MNHEY and CDR2 as SVGAGI. The CDR3 contains 14 residues. The CDR3 here is CAGGLAGGTGERFF. DNA for the CDR3: TGTGCCGGGGGACTAGCGGGAGGAACCGGGGAGCGGTTTTTT.

The genes are TRBV6-5 and TRBJ2-5; weak D call: TRBD1 (6 bases). The CDR3 loop spans 19 amino acids. In germline, CDR1 is MNHEY, CDR2 SVGAGI. Deletions cut 0 bases from V and 0 bases from J, with 20 bases between. The CDR3 coding sequence is TGTGCCAGCAGTTACTCGGTCGTCTTGCGGCAGGGGAACCAAGAGACCCAGTACTTC. It is translated as CASSYSVVLRQGNQETQYF.

The V and J genes are TRBV6-5 and TRBJ2-1; 8 bases match TRBD2. The CDR3 runs to 15 residues. Germline assignment: CDR1 MNHEY and CDR2 SVGAGI. V gave up 7 bases and J gave up 2 bases; unmatched junction bases: 7. The CDR3 coding sequence is TGTGCCAGCAATCCCGGACTAGCAACCTACAATGAGCAGTTCTTC. It translates to CASNPGLATYNEQFF.

The V and J genes are TRBV14 and TRBJ2-1, with 9 bases identical to TRBD2. CDR3 length equals 16 residues. V shed 0 bases, J shed 6 bases, and the junction held 6 bases outside the gene matches. From germline, CDR1 is SGHDN and CDR2 FVKESK. The CDR3 reads CASSQDPASGVNEQFF. The CDR3 nucleotides read TGTGCCAGCAGCCAAGATCCGGCTAGCGGGGTCAATGAGCAGTTCTTC.

The chain recombines TRBV14 with TRBJ1-1; D gene uncertain. CDR1 SGHDN and CDR2 FVKESK come from the germline V gene. V was shortened by 1 base and J by 2 bases, with 11 bases between the two germline ends. This CDR3 spans 15 amino acids. Here the CDR3 reads CASSQGAVINTEAFF. The CDR3 region has the DNA TGTGCCAGCAGCCAAGGGGCAGTGATTAACACTGAAGCTTTCTTT.

V and J are TRBV12-3 or TRBV12-4 and TRBJ2-1, with TRBD2 matching over 12 bases. The V and J ends lost 7 bases and 1 base, in that order; junction bases with no gene match: 20. This CDR3 has 21 residues. The DNA for the CDR3 is TGTGCCAGCACCCTCCCAAGGGGGTCACTAGCGGGAGGAATTTCCTACAATGAGCAGTTCTTC. Residues: CASTLPRGSLAGGISYNEQFF.

The chain employs TRBV6-5 and TRBJ2-7, with 14 bases matching TRBD2. V lost 2 bases and J lost 2; bases outside the gene matches: 5. The CDR3 has 17 amino acids. From germline, CDR1 is MNHEY and CDR2 SVGAGI. This chain's CDR3 is CASSYGLAGGNPYEQYF. CDR3 nucleotides: TGTGCCAGCAGTTACGGACTAGCGGGAGGTAATCCCTACGAGCAGTACTTC.

J is TRBJ1-4 and V is TRBV4-1, with D unresolved. Germline CDR1 MGHRA, CDR2 YSYEKL. This CDR3 is built from 15 residues. Trimming pared 1 base from V and 3 bases from J, leaving 9 bases between. The CDR3 spells CASSQGFSANEKLFF. The CDR3 DNA reads as TGCGCCAGCAGCCAAGGGTTTTCGGCTAATGAAAAACTGTTTTTT.

The rearrangement joins TRBV7-2 to TRBJ2-1, with a tentative D call TRBD2 (6 bases). The germline V and J ends were trimmed by 3 bases and 12 bases, with 21 bases remaining between them. The CDR3 sequence is 15 residues long. Germline-derived CDR1 and CDR2 are SGHTA and FQGNSA. The CDR3: CASSFKHNRGIGQFF. The CDR3 DNA reads TGTGCCAGCAGCTTCAAACACAACCGGGGGATAGGGCAGTTCTTC.

This clonotype appeared a few times. The chain combines TRBV7-2 with TRBJ2-7; 13 bases map to TRBD2. Germline assignment: CDR1 SGHTA and CDR2 FQGNSA. The CDR3 loop spans 15 amino acids. Unmatched junction bases numbered 6, after V lost 3 bases and J lost 7 bases. CDR3 sequence: CASSFGLAGVREQYF. CDR3 bases: TGTGCCAGCAGCTTCGGACTAGCGGGAGTACGGGAGCAGTACTTC.

Only a few counts were recorded for this clonotype. The V gene is TRBV2, the J gene TRBJ1-6; D unclear. The V gene's germline CDR1 is SNHLY and CDR2 FYNNEI. V dropped 8 bases and J dropped 14 bases, with 16 bases sitting between them. The CDR3 has 12 residues. CDR3 amino acids: CASGEWNRSLHF. CDR3 DNA: TGTGCCAGCGGGGAGTGGAACAGATCCCTCCACTTT.

V is TRBV28 and J is TRBJ2-7; 9 bases are shared with TRBD2. Germline CDR1 is MDHEN and CDR2 is SYDVKM. The CDR3 consists of 13 residues. V was pared by 10 bases and J by 2 bases, with 6 bases of the junction left unmatched. The CDR3 bases are TGTGCCACAAGGACTAGCGCCGCCTACGAGCAGTACTTC. It encodes CATRTSAAYEQYF.

The gene calls are TRBV12-3 or TRBV12-4 and TRBJ1-1; maybe TRBD1 (5 bases). V lost 3 bases to trimming and J lost 5 bases, with 13 bases between them. The CDR3 covers 14 residues. The DNA of the CDR3 is TGTGCCAGCAGTTTCGGCAGGGAGGGGACTGAAGCTTTCTTT. Translation gives CASSFGREGTEAFF.

The chain uses TRBV27 and TRBJ1-2; no clear D gene. Looked up from germline, CDR1 is MNHEY and CDR2 is SMNVEV (reference sequence). V lost 3 bases, J lost 4 bases, and 9 bases lay in between. The CDR3 is made up of 13 amino acids. CDR3 sequence: CASSFGESYGYTF. The CDR3 DNA follows: TGTGCCAGCAGTTTTGGGGAGAGCTATGGCTACACCTTC.

As to this clonotype: One end of the junction varies from germline; a read error may be responsible. This chain uses TRBV15 with TRBJ2-3, with D possibly TRBD2 on 5 matching bases. Per germline, CDR1 LNHNV and CDR2 YYDKDF (reference sequence). CDR3 length: 16 residues. CDR3 in amino acids: CATSRDLAASIDTQYF. CDR3 DNA: TGTGCCACCAGCAGAGATTTGGCGGCTAGCATAGATACGCAGTATTTT.

The rearrangement uses TRBV6-5 and TRBJ2-2; 9 bases align to TRBD2. Germline values: CDR1 MNHEY, CDR2 SVGAGI. The V gene end was trimmed by 0 bases and the J gene end by 0 bases; junction bases not matched to a gene: 5. The CDR3 runs 18 residues. The CDR3 loop reads CASSYSGGGDANTGELFF. As DNA, the CDR3 is TGTGCCAGCAGTTACTCGGGCGGGGGGGACGCGAACACCGGGGAGCTGTTTTTT.

This clonotype was seen ten or more times. The CDR3 DNA follows: TGCAGTGCTTTCGGGCAGGGGCGTGCGGAGGGAGGCTACAATGAGCAGTTCTTC. Protein: CSAFGQGRAEGGYNEQFF. This chain links TRBV20-1 with TRBJ2-1; either TRBD1 or TRBD2 may fit D (6 bases each). V lost 5 bases to trimming and J lost 3 bases, with 26 bases between them. The length of the CDR3 is 18 residues. Germline V CDR1 and CDR2: DFQATT, SNEGSKA (reference sequence).